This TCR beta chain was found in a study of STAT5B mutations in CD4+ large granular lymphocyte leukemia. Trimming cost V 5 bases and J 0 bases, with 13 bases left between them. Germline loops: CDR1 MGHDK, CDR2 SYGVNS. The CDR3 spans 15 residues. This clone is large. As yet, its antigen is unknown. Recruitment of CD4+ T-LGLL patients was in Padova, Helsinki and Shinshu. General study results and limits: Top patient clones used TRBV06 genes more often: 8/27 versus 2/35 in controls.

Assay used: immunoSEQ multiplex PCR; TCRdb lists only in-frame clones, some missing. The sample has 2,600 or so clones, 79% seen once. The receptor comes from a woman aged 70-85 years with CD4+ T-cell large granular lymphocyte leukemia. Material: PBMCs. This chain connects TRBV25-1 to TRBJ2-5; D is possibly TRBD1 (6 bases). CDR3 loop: CASSTGFGDQETQYF. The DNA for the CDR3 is TGTGCCAGCAGTACAGGGTTCGGGGACCAAGAGACCCAGTACTTC.